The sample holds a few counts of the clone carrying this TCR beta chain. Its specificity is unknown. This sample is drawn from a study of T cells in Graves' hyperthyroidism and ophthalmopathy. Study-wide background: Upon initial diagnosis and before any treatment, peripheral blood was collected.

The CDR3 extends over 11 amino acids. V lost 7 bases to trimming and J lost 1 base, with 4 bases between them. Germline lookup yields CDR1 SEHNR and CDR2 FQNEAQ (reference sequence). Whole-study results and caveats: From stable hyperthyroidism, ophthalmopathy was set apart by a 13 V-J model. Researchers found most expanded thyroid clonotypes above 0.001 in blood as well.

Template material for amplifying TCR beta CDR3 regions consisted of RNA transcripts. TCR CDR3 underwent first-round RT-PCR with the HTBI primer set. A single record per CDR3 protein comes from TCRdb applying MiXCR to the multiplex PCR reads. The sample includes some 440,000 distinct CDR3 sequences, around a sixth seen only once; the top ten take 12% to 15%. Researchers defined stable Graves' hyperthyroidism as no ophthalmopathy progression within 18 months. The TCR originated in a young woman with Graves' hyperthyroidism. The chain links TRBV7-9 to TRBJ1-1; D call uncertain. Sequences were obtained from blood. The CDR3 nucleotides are TGTGCCAGCATTCAGAACACTGAAGCTTTCTTT. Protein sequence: CASIQNTEAFF. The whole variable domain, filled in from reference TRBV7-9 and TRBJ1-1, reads DTGVSQNPRHKITKRGQNVTFRCDPISEHNRLYWYRQTLGQGPEFLTYFQNEAQLEKSRLLSDRFSAERPKGSFSTLEIQRTEQGDSAMYLCASIQNTEAFFGQGTRLTVV.